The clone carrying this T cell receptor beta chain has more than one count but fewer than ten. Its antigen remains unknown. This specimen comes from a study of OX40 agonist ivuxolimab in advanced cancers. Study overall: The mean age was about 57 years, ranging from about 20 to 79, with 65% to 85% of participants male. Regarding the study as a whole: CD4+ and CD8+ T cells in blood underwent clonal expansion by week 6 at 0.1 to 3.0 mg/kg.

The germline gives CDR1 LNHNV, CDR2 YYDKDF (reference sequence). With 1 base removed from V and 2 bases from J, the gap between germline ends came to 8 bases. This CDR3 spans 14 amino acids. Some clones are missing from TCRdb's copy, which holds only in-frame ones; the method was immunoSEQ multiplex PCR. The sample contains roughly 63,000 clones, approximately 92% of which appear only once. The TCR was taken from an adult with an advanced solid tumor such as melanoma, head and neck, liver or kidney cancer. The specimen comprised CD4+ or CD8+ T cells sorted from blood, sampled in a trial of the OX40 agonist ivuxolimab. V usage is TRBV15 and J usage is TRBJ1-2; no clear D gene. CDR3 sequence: CATSRVPGNYGYTF. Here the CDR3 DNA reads TGTGCCACCAGCAGAGTGCCCGGGAACTATGGCTACACCTTC.